These 18 T cell receptor beta chains were all obtained from the same sample, sequenced in a study of post-analysis software for immune sequencing data. Notes on the study in general: Comparison of patients with controls showed 4 to 6 TRBV segments more frequent in patients, TRBV5-6, TRBV5-1 and TRBV20-1 among them.

Their antigens remain unidentified. Carried by the TCR beta cDNA libraries were unique molecular identifiers. TCRdb reprocessed the PCR reads with MiXCR, giving one entry per CDR3 protein. The top ten hold about 10% of the sample, which has some 700,000 distinct CDR3 sequences, around 60% seen once. The sequencing input was blood. The receptors here all came from a girl aged 2 to 10 with multiple sclerosis.

The chain couples TRBV5-1 to TRBJ1-6; the match to TRBD1 covers 8 bases. Germline CDR1 is SGHRS and CDR2 is YFSETQ. This CDR3 has 16 residues. V lost 4 bases to trimming and J lost 0 bases; unmatched junction nucleotides: 3. The CDR3 loop is CASSPGQGSYNSPLHF. Written as DNA, the CDR3 is TGCGCCAGCAGCCCAGGACAGGGCTCCTATAATTCACCCCTCCACTTT.

The chain joins TRBV6-2 or TRBV6-3 to TRBJ2-7; perhaps TRBD1 as D (5 bases). V gave up 4 bases and J gave up 5 bases, with 12 bases separating them. The V gene's germline CDR1 is MNHEY and CDR2 SVGEGT. The CDR3 is made up of 13 amino acids. CDR3 amino acids: CASSSGWGHEQYF. As DNA, the CDR3 is TGTGCCAGCAGTTCCGGCTGGGGCCACGAGCAGTACTTC.

The chain recombines TRBV20-1 with TRBJ1-4; no reliable D call. V lost 5 bases and J lost 5, with 12 bases in between. The V gene's germline CDR1 is DFQATT and CDR2 SNEGSKA (reference sequence). This CDR3 spans 13 amino acids. The CDR3 loop reads CSAESDRNEKLFF. The CDR3, as DNA: TGCAGTGCTGAGTCGGACCGGAATGAAAAACTGTTTTTT.

This chain links TRBV14 with TRBJ2-5; no clear D. V was shortened by 3 bases and J by 2 bases, with 16 bases between the two germline ends. CDR3 length equals 16 residues. The germline V gene encodes CDR1 SGHDN and CDR2 FVKESK. CDR3 region: CASSQGSADPQETQYF. CDR3 nucleotide sequence: TGTGCCAGCAGCCAGGGTAGTGCGGATCCACAAGAGACCCAGTACTTC. Using reference TRBV14 and TRBJ2-5 for the parts outside the CDR3, the full variable domain is EAGVTQFPSHSVIEKGQTVTLRCDPISGHDNLYWYRRVMGKEIKFLLHFVKESKQDESGMPNNRFLAERTGGTYSTLKVQPAELEDSGVYFCASSQGSADPQETQYFGPGTRLLVL.

This clonotype was counted between two and nine times. No DNA is shown, since the ends of the CDR3 on it are uncertain; the CDR3 is the one TCRdb lists. The chain combines TRBV29-1 with TRBJ2-7; the tabulated D call, TRBD1, remains unverified against the DNA. The CDR3 sequence runs 11 residues, both termini included. CDR1 and CDR2 from the germline V gene are SQVTM and ANQGSEA. The CDR3 sequence: CSVGQGSAQYF.

With respect to this clonotype: At one of its ends the junction is not consistent with the germline gene, which may arise from a read error. The gene calls are TRBV3-1 and TRBJ2-4; no clear D gene. The better agreement between TRBJ2-7 and the DNA end casts doubt on the J call. Looked up from germline, CDR1 is LGHDT and CDR2 is YNNKEL (reference sequence). This CDR3 has 12 amino acids. The CDR3: CARSSLYHEQYF. In DNA form, the CDR3 reads TGTGCCCGCAGCTCCCTGTACCACGAGCAGTACTTC.

The V call is TRBV5-1, the J call TRBJ2-3; D is undetermined. The CDR3 length is 14 residues. Trimming removed 0 bases at V and 5 bases at J, with 10 bases between. Germline V gene sequence: CDR1 SGHRS, CDR2 YFSETQ. The CDR3 sequence is CASSLGTVRDTQYF. In DNA form, the CDR3 reads TGCGCCAGCAGCTTGGGAACGGTTCGAGATACGCAGTATTTT.

The chain is built from TRBV5-1 and TRBJ2-1, with TRBD1 as a possible D gene (5 bases). The CDR3 sequence is 16 residues long. Trimming removed 0 bases at V and 3 bases at J, with 13 bases between. Germline-derived CDR1 and CDR2 are SGHRS and YFSETQ. CDR3 in amino acids: CASSLAGGHSYNEQFF. In DNA form, the CDR3 reads TGCGCCAGCAGCTTGGCAGGCGGACACAGCTACAATGAGCAGTTCTTC.

This clonotype was picked up one time. Germline and junction disagree at one end, which may indicate a read error. This chain joins TRBV9 and TRBJ2-5, with TRBD2 identical over 8 bases. TRBJ2-7 explains the end of the DNA better; the J call may be wrong. The CDR3 extends over 16 amino acids. Germline CDR1 SGDLS, CDR2 YYNGEE. The chain's CDR3 is CASNVDNSGNPYEQYF. The CDR3 DNA reads TGTGCCAGCAACGTAGATAATAGCGGGAACCCCTACGAGCAGTACTTC.

The gene calls are TRBV6-5 and TRBJ2-7, with no clear D. The V and J ends lost 0 bases and 3 bases respectively, with 9 bases between them. Germline loops: CDR1 MNHEY, CDR2 SVGAGI. The length of the CDR3 is 14 residues. The CDR3 region has the DNA TGTGCCAGCAGTTACTCCGGCAGTTTCTACGAGCAGTACTTC. Protein: CASSYSGSFYEQYF.

The chain has TRBV5-1 and TRBJ1-1; 7 positions agree with TRBD1. The trim removed 5 bases at V and 3 bases at J, leaving 7 bases unmatched. Germline CDR1 is SGHRS and CDR2 is YFSETQ. The CDR3 sequence is 14 residues long. CDR3 residues: CASSRSTGDTEAFF. CDR3 nucleotide sequence: TGCGCCAGCAGTCGTTCCACAGGGGACACTGAAGCTTTCTTT.

The V gene is TRBV20-1, the J gene TRBJ2-4; D not certain. The J call may be wrong; the DNA end is better matched by TRBJ2-5. This CDR3 is 14 amino acids long. The germline gives CDR1 DFQATT, CDR2 SNEGSKA (reference sequence). CDR3 bases: TGCAGTGCTAGTCGCGGAGCGTCCCAAGAGACCCAGTACTTC. Translated: CSASRGASQETQYF.

The chain is built from TRBV7-9 and TRBJ2-6; perhaps TRBD2 as D (6 bases). CDR1 and CDR2 (germline): SEHNR, FQNEAQ (reference sequence). V lost 5 bases to trimming and J lost 0 bases, with 17 bases between them. CDR3 length: 18 residues. The CDR3 loop reads CASSPGRGTPSGANVLTF. CDR3 nucleotides: TGTGCCAGCAGCCCCGGGCGGGGAACCCCCTCTGGGGCCAACGTCCTGACTTTC.

The chain is built from TRBV12-5 and TRBJ2-7; D gene uncertain. The germline V gene has CDR1 LGHNT and CDR2 FRNRAP. V was shortened by 4 bases and J by 3 bases, with 4 bases between the two germline ends. This CDR3 region has 11 residues. The CDR3 nucleotides read TGTGCTAGTGGTTCTGTCTACGAGCAGTACTTC. Encoded protein: CASGSVYEQYF.

The V and J genes are TRBV7-2 and TRBJ1-5; D not resolved. From germline, CDR1 is SGHTA and CDR2 FQGNSA. The length of the CDR3 is 13 residues. Trimming stripped 3 bases from V and 5 bases from J, with 8 bases between. CDR3 nucleotides: TGTGCCAGCAGCTTCAGAAGGGATCAGCCCCAGCATTTT. It translates to CASSFRRDQPQHF.

This clonotype was counted a few times. The chain recombines TRBV5-5 with TRBJ2-7; D unclear. This CDR3 is built from 14 residues. Germline CDR1 is SGHKS and CDR2 is YYEKEE (reference sequence). V lost 6 bases to trimming and J lost 4 bases, with 17 bases between them. CDR3 in amino acids: CASTQFSGRYEQYF. The CDR3 DNA reads TGTGCCAGCACCCAGTTTTCTGGCCGGTACGAGCAGTACTTC.

This rearrangement joins TRBV7-9 to TRBJ2-5; D is perhaps TRBD1 (6 bases). Germline V gives CDR1 SEHNR, CDR2 FQNEAQ (reference sequence). Trimming removed 4 bases from V and 4 bases from J, with 22 bases in between. This CDR3 is built from 17 residues. The CDR3 DNA reads as TGTGCCAGCAGCTCAACCTCGGGACGACAGGTGGGAGAGACCCAGTACTTC. Protein product: CASSSTSGRQVGETQYF.

This chain connects TRBV29-1 to TRBJ2-7; 9 bases align to TRBD1. The J call may be wrong; the DNA end is better matched by TRBJ2-5. Germline CDR1 and CDR2: SQVTM and ANQGSEA. The CDR3 runs 13 residues. CDR3 sequence reads: CSGSTGGSKTQYF. The CDR3 DNA is TGCAGCGGATCGACAGGGGGGTCGAAGACCCAGTACTTC.